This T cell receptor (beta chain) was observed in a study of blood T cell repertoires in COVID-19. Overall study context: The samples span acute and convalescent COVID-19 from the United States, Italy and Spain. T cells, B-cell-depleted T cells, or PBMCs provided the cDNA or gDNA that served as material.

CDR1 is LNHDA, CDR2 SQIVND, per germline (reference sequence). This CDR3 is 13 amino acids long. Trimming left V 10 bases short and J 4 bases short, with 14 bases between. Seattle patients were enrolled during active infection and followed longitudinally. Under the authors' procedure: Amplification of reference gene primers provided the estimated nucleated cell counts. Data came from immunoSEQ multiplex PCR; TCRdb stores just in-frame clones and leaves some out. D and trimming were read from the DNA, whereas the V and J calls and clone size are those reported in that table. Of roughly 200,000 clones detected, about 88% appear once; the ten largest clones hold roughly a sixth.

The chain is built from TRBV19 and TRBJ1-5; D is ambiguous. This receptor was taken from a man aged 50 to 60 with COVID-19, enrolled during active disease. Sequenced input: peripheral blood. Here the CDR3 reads CATSRGRNQPQHF. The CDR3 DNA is TGTGCCACCTCCCGGGGTAGAAATCAGCCCCAGCATTTT.